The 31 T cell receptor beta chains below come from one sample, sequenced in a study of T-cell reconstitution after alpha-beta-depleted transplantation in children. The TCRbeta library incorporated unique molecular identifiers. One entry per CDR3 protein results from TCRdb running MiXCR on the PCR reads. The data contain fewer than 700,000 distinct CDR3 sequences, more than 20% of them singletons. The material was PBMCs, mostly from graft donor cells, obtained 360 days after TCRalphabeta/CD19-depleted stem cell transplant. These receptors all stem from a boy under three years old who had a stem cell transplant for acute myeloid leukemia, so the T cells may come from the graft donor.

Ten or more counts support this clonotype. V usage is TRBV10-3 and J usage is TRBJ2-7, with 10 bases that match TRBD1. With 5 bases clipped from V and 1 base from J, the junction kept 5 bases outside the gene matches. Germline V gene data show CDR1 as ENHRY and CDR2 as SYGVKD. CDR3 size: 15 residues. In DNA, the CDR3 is TGTGCCATCAGTACCGGGACAGGGGATTCCTACGAGCAGTACTTC. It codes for CAISTGTGDSYEQYF.

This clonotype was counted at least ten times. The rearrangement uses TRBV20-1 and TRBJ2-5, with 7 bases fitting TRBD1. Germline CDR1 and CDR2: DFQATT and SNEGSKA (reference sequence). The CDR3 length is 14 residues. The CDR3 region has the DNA TGCAGCCCAAGCCCTTACAGGGGCGAAGAGACCCAGTACTTC. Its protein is CSPSPYRGEETQYF.

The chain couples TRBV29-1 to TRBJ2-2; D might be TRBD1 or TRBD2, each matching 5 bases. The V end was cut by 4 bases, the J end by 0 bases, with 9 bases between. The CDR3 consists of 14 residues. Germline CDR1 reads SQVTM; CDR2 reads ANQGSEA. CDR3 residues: CSVGGAPNTGELFF. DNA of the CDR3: TGCAGCGTTGGAGGGGCGCCGAACACCGGGGAGCTGTTTTTT.

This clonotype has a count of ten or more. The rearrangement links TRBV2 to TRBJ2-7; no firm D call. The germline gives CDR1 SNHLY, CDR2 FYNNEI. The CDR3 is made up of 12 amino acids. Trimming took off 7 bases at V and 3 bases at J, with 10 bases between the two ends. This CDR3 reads CASNENHYEQYF. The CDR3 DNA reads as TGTGCCAGCAATGAGAATCACTACGAGCAGTACTTC.

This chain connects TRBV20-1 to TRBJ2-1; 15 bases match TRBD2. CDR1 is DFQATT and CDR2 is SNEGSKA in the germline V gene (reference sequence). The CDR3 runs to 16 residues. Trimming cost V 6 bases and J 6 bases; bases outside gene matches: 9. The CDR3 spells CSALPGTSGGINEQFF. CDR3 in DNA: TGCAGTGCACTCCCCGGGACTAGCGGGGGGATCAATGAGCAGTTCTTC.

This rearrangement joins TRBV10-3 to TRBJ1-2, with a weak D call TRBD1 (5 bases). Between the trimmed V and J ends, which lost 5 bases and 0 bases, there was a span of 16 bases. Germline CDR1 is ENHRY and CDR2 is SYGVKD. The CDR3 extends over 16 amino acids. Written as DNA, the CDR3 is TGTGCCATCAGTCCACATGGGGCAGCTGCTAACTATGGCTACACCTTC. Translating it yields CAISPHGAAANYGYTF.

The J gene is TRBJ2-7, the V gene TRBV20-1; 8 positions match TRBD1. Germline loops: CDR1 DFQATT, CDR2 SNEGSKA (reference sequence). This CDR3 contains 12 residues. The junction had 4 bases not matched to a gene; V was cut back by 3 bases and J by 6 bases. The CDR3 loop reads CSASPTGGEQYF. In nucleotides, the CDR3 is TGCAGTGCTAGCCCTACAGGGGGCGAGCAGTACTTC.

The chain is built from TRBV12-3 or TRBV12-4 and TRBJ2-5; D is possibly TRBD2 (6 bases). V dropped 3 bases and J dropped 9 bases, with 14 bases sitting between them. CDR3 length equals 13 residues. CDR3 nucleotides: TGTGCCAGCAGTTTTAGGAGGGCTGAGGCCCAGTACTTC. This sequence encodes CASSFRRAEAQYF.

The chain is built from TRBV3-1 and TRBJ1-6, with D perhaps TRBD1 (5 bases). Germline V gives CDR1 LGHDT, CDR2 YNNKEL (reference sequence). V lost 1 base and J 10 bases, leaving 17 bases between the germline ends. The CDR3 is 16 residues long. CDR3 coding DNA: TGTGCCAGCAGCCAAGTTGGGGACGGCGGCCTGTCACCCCTCCACTTT. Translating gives CASSQVGDGGLSPLHF.

The CDR3 DNA is TGTGCCAGCAGCTGGGCGGGCCAACAAGAGACCCAGTACTTC. Protein product: CASSWAGQQETQYF. The gene calls are TRBV7-2 and TRBJ2-5; a weak D match, TRBD2 (5 bases). CDR1 SGHTA and CDR2 FQGNSA come from the germline V gene. The length of the CDR3 is 14 residues. The V gene lost 4 bases and the J gene lost 2 bases, with 11 bases spanning the gap.

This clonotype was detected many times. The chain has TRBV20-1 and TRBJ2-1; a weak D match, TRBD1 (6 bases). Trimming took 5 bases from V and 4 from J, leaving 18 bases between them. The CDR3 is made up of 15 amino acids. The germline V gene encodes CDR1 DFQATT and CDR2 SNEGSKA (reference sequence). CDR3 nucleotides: TGCAGTGCTGAGGGGGTCCCTAGGGGATACAATGAGCAGTTCTTC. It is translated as CSAEGVPRGYNEQFF.

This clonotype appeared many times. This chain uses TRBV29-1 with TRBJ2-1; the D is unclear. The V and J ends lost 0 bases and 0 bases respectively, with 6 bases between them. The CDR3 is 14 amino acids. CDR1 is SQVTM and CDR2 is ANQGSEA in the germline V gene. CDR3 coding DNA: TGCAGCGTTGAAGAGTTCGGCTCCTACAATGAGCAGTTCTTC. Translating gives CSVEEFGSYNEQFF.

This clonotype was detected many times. The CDR3 DNA reads TGCAGTGCCCCTAGGACTAGCGGGGGGCGCGGCACAGATACGCAGTATTTT. It yields the protein CSAPRTSGGRGTDTQYF. The rearrangement joins TRBV20-1 to TRBJ2-3; 14 nucleotides align to TRBD2. With 6 bases clipped from V and 1 base from J, the junction kept 9 bases outside the gene matches. The CDR3 covers 17 residues. Germline CDR1 DFQATT, CDR2 SNEGSKA (reference sequence).

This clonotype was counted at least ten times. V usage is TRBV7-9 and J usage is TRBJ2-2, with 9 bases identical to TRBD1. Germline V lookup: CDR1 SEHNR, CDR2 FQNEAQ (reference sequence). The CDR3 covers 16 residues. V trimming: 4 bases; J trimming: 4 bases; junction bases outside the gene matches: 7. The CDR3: CASSSTGQGFTGELFF. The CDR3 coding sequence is TGTGCCAGCAGCTCCACGGGACAGGGATTCACCGGGGAGCTGTTTTTT.

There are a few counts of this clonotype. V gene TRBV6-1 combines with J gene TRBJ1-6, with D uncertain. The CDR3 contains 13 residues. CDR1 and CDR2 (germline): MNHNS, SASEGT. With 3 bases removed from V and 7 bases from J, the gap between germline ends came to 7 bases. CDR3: CASSEARNSPLHF. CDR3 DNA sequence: TGTGCCAGCAGTGAGGCACGAAATTCACCCCTCCACTTT.

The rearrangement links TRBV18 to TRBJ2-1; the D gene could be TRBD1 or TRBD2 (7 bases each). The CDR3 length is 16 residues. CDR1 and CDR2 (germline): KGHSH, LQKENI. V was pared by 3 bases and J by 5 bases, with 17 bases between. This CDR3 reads CASSPPVAGGDNEQFF. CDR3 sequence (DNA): TGTGCCAGCTCACCCCCGGTGGCAGGGGGGGACAATGAGCAGTTCTTC.

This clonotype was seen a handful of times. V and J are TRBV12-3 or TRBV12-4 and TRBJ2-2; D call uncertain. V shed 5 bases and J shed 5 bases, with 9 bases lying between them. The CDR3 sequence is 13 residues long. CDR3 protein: CASSTTETGELFF. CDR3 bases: TGTGCCAGCAGTACTACAGAAACCGGGGAGCTGTTTTTT.

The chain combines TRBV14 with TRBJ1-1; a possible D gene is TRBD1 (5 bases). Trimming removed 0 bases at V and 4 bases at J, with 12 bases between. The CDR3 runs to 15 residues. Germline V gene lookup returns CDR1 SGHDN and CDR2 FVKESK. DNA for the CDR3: TGTGCCAGCAGCCAAGACGGGGGGTCATCCACTGAAGCTTTCTTT. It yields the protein CASSQDGGSSTEAFF.

CDR3 bases: TGTGCCAGCAGCCCCCGGGAGGGAGGGAGCACTGAAGCTTTCTTT. Translation: CASSPREGGSTEAFF. The J gene is TRBJ1-1, the V gene TRBV7-9; D remains unclear. Looked up from germline, CDR1 is SEHNR and CDR2 is FQNEAQ (reference sequence). Trimming cost V 5 bases and J 4 bases, with 17 bases left between them. CDR3 length: 15 amino acids. The entire variable domain, with the rest obtained from reference TRBV7-9 and TRBJ1-1, is as follows: DTGVSQNPRHKITKRGQNVTFRCDPISEHNRLYWYRQTLGQGPEFLTYFQNEAQLEKSRLLSDRFSAERPKGSFSTLEIQRTEQGDSAMYLCASSPREGGSTEAFFGQGTRLTVV.

CDR3 sequence: CASSSGDLYEQYF. CDR3 bases: TGTGCCAGCAGTAGCGGGGACCTCTACGAGCAGTACTTC. This chain uses TRBV7-9 with TRBJ2-7, with TRBD2 matching 8 bases. The CDR3 is 13 residues long. J was trimmed by 3 bases and V by 6 bases; bases with no gene match: 4. Germline CDR1 SEHNR, CDR2 FQNEAQ (reference sequence).

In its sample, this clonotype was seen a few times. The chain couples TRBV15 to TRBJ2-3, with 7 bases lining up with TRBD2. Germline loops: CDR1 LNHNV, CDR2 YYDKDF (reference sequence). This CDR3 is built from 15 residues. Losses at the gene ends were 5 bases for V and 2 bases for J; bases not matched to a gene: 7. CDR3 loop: CATSSGGAITDTQYF. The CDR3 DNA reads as TGTGCCACCAGCTCGGGGGGAGCGATCACAGATACGCAGTATTTT.

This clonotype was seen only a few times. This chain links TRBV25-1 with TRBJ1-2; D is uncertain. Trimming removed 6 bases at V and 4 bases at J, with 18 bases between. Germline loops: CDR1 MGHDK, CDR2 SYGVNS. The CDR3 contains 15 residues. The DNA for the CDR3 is TGTGCCAGCAGCCTCCCGGGCGCTTATTCCTATGGCTACACCTTC. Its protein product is CASSLPGAYSYGYTF.

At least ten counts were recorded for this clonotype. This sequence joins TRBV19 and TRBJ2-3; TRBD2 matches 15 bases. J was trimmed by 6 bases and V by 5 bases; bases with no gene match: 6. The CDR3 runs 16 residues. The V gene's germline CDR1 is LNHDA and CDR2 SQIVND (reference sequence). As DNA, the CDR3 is TGTGCCAGTAGTGTCGGACTAGCGGGGGGGCAGGATACGCAGTATTTT. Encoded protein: CASSVGLAGGQDTQYF.

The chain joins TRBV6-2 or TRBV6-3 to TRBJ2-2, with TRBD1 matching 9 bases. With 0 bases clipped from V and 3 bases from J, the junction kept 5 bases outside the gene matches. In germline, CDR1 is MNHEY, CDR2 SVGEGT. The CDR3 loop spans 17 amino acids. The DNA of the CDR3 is TGTGCCAGCAGTTACTCTTTGGGACAGGGTGACACCGGGGAGCTGTTTTTT. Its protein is CASSYSLGQGDTGELFF.

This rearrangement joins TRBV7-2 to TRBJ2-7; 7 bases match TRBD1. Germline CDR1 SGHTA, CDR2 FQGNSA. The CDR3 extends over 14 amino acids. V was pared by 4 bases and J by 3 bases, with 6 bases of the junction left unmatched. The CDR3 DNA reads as TGTGCCAGCAGCTACGGACAGGATCTCTACGAGCAGTACTTC. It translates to CASSYGQDLYEQYF.

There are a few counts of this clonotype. This CDR3 is CSASAGSEQFF. CDR3 in DNA: TGCAGTGCTAGTGCTGGGAGTGAGCAGTTCTTC. The V and J genes are TRBV20-1 and TRBJ2-1, with D tentatively TRBD2 (5 bases). V lost 3 bases to trimming and J lost 9 bases, with 9 bases between them. Per germline, CDR1 DFQATT and CDR2 SNEGSKA (reference sequence). The CDR3 contains 11 residues.

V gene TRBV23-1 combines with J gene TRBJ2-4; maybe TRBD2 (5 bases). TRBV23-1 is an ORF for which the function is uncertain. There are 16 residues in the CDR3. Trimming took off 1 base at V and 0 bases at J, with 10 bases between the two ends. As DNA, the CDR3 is TGCGCCAGCAGTCAATATGGACTCTTAGCCAAAAACATTCAGTACTTC. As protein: CASSQYGLLAKNIQYF.

DNA of the CDR3: TGTGCCAGCAGTTACGACAGGGGGCCAGGTGAAAAACTGTTTTTT. Translation gives CASSYDRGPGEKLFF. This chain connects TRBV6-5 to TRBJ1-4; 10 nucleotides align to TRBD1. The CDR3 spans 15 residues. Trimming removed 2 bases from V and 7 bases from J; junction bases left unmatched: 4. The V gene's germline CDR1 is MNHEY and CDR2 SVGAGI.

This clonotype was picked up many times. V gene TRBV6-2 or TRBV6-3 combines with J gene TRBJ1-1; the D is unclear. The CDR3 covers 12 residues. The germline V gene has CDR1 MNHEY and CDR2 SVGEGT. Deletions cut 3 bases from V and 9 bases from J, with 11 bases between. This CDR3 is CASSYPESQAFF. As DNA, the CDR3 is TGTGCCAGCAGTTATCCCGAGTCGCAAGCTTTCTTT.

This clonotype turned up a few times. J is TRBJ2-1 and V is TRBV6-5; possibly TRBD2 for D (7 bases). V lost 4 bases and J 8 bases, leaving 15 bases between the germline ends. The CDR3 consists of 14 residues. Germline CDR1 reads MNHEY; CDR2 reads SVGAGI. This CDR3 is CASSSDGGPHEQFF. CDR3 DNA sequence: TGTGCCAGCAGTTCAGACGGGGGGCCCCATGAGCAGTTCTTC.

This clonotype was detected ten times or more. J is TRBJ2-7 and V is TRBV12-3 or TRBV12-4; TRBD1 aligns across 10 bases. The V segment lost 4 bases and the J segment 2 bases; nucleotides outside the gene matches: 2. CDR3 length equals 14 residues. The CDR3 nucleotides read TGTGCCAGCAGTTCGGGACAGGGGCCCTACGAGCAGTACTTC. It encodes CASSSGQGPYEQYF.